The entry below gives a single TCR beta chain sequence along with its context. The entry originates in a study of blood T cell repertoires in COVID-19. Looking at the study overall: Specimens from acute and convalescent COVID-19 originated in the United States, Italy and Spain. Sample material is recorded as cDNA or gDNA derived from T cells, B-cell-depleted T cells, or PBMCs.

V was pared by 4 bases and J by 0 bases, with 14 bases between. Germline lookup yields CDR1 MRHNA and CDR2 SNTAGT. The CDR3 length is 16 residues. As processed by the authors: Researchers report that nucleated cell counts were estimated from reference gene primer amplification. The repertoire was sequenced with immunoSEQ multiplex PCR; TCRdb's copy has only in-frame clones and lacks some. V, J and clone size were drawn from that table, and D and trimming were deduced from the DNA. The sample carries hundreds of thousands of clones, around 85% recorded once. The clonotype was recovered from a woman aged 45 to 65 with active or convalescent COVID-19. This sequence joins TRBV6-4 and TRBJ2-3, with D tentatively TRBD2 (6 bases). The sample consisted of peripheral blood. CDR3 DNA sequence: TGTGCCAGCAGTGTGTTCGCGGGACCTAGCACAGATACGCAGTATTTT. Translated: CASSVFAGPSTDTQYF.